This T cell receptor (beta chain) was identified in a study of cytomegalovirus exposure and HLA in healthy donors (TCRdb year 2017). Broadly, across the study: According to an earlier analysis of 450 to 650 of the donors, about 179 million T cells yielded roughly 110 million unique TCR beta sequences and 276 Gb of sequence data. High-throughput TCR immunosequencing, statistical association of individual TCRs with disease status, and machine learning were combined to predict cytomegalovirus infection status. On average, around 240,000 unique TCR beta nucleotide sequences were sequenced per donor among several hundred genotyped donors of the cohort, with about 19% of those sequences being non-productive. Besides the first cohort of some 670 subjects, a separate validation cohort made up of 90 to 150 different subjects was used. An early release covering over 500 HLA-typed donors comprised around 300 gigabases of sequencing data and roughly 85 million unique TCR sequences. The later analysis used no new phenotypic data to find candidate immune exposures, relying instead on TCR beta sequences and their occurrence across donors. The genetic ancestry cluster associated with self-reported Caucasian donors included over 80% of the approximately 430 genotyped donors. Donor age, sex, ethnicity and CMV serostatus were compiled together with the repertoire data. Using immunosequencing, the study profiled T cell repertoires from 640 or so subjects and related those repertoires to cytomegalovirus serostatus. A later analysis re-examined previously published TCR beta repertoires from around 670 donors and added high-resolution HLA genotyping to investigate patterns of TCR occurrence. Typing coverage varied by locus: roughly 620-640 donors for A, B, C, DRB1 and DQB1; approximately 500 for DQA1; 606 for DPA1; around 490 for DPB1. HLA typing covered class I and class II loci at four-digit resolution. Every repertoire in the discovery cohort had been generated on one and the same sequencing platform. The study was designed to test whether signatures of past pathogen exposure could be identified by cataloging public T cell receptors. A later genetic analysis took genome-wide SNP genotypes for about 55% of the 666 donors and used that subset as a discovery cohort. Several DR-DQ haplotypes were handled as single units for association and clustering, since linkage in the cohort was strong. An earlier analysis of 587 of the donors applied high-throughput TCR beta sequencing to assess whether each TCR beta V gene segment acted as functional or pseudogenic.

The CDR3 runs 14 amino acids, cysteine and phenylalanine included. Left in the record is the CDR3 DNA by itself, 42 bases read in frame from the first base. V trim: 5 bases; J trim: 0 bases; unmatched bases: 3. The CDR1 and CDR2 encoded by the germline V gene are SGHTA and FQGNSA. Notes on this clone: No antigen is known for it. No base quality information exists; no much larger clone differs at one position.

The method was the immunoSEQ multiplex PCR assay. The multiplex PCR relied on a mix of 60 forward primers for TCR Vbeta segments and 13 reverse primers for TCR Jbeta segments. The CDR3 region of rearranged TCR beta genes was amplified from genomic DNA by a multiplex PCR assay. The Illumina HiSeq System was used to sequence the amplified TCR beta libraries as 87-base-pair reads. The authors' analysis ran thus. Across the 670 or so repertoires, a later analysis counted roughly 84 million unique TCR beta chains, 9.5 million to 12 million of which were shared by at least two donors. A nearest-neighbor algorithm error-corrected the raw reads and collapsed the reads into unique sequences, merging closely related sequences to remove PCR and sequencing errors. Alignment of CDR3 sequences to IMGT reference sequences was used to assign V, D and J gene segments. For a sequence to be retained, at least a six-nucleotide match to both a V gene segment and a J gene segment was required. Rearrangements were called productive when the CDR3 lacked stop codons and stayed in frame with V and J; all others were non-productive. Following IMGT convention, CDR3 was defined as the stretch from the second conserved V-encoded cysteine up to the conserved J-encoded phenylalanine. The earlier analysis of 550 to 650 of the donors excluded any sequence lacking an unambiguous match to a single V gene segment. An earlier analysis of just under 600 of the donors called V segments functional above 56.7% productive rearrangements and segregating when the between-donor standard deviation exceeded 5%. A statistical classification framework was built for diagnosing cytomegalovirus status from the catalog of TCR beta chain sequences. In a later analysis, V and J genes were assigned by comparing TCR nucleotide sequences against IMGT/GENE-DB human TR gene sequences. Using the TCRdist pipeline, a later analysis assigned CDR3 sequences along with most-parsimonious VDJ recombination scenarios. In a later analysis, every TCR beta chain was defined by the combination of its CDR3 amino acid sequence and its V-gene family, and reads without a unique V-gene family were dropped. A later analysis removed 550 to 700 highly shared, low-generation-probability nucleotide sequences to deal with suspected cross-contamination and a sequencing artifact. A later analysis calculated a clonal expansion index for each public chain from normalized within-repertoire ranks of inferred template counts. In a later analysis, generation probabilities were computed with a VDJ recombination model fitted to out-of-frame rearrangements, and the resulting probabilities were checked against IGoR. In a later analysis, hypergeometric tests were used to score TCR-TCR, TCR-HLA and TCR-CMV co-occurrence, with a repertoire-size bias correction applied to TCR pairs. In a later analysis, false discovery rates were estimated by permuting HLA or CMV assignments 20 times. A later analysis grouped co-occurring TCRs with DBSCAN, adding TCRdist sequence similarity when clustering within HLA-allele-positive subsets. Repertoires with fewer than 30,000 or more than 120,000 public chains, plus five repertoires with anomalous nucleotide sharing, were excluded from co-occurrence clustering. In its TCRdb copy, this immuneACCESS table keeps in-frame sequences only and misses some clones. Where compared with another copy, unresolved V genes explain less than half of these, and the others have no known cause. Clone size and the V and J calls come from that table; the DNA yielded D and trimming. The sample table lists 150,000 to 200,000 clones, around three quarters of them with a count of one. The ten largest clones represent approximately 6.9% of the sample.

Overall results and qualifications from the work: An earlier analysis of approximately 590 of the donors showed that most TCR beta V segments appeared in productive rearrangements either about 90% or about 30% of the time, which broadly matched IMGT annotations. Sequencing depth was assumed to be roughly uniform across donors in the presence/absence analyses, though that assumption may not hold. According to a later analysis, most CMV-associated TCR beta chains appeared to be HLA-restricted, and the HLA associations seemed to be driven largely by CMV exposure. When HLA alleles, especially DR and DQ, strongly co-occurred, TCR associations were difficult to assign to individual alleles. This cohort had only TCR beta chains sequenced, and the lack of alpha or paired-chain data limited which features could be detected. According to a later genetic analysis, donors in an Asian-associated ancestry cluster had fewer N-insertions in productive TCRs than the approximately 630-donor mean. While some public TCRs were present in many individuals, most TCR sequences turned up only very rarely across donors. In a later analysis, TCR association rates were found to vary across HLA loci, with the most associated TCRs seen for DRB1 alleles and the fewest for HLA-C alleles. A further reported finding was that TCR beta sequences accurately predicted the HLA-A and HLA-B alleles for most subjects in the first cohort. Approximately 16 rarely observed V segments, including chromosome 9 orphons, were excluded from the earlier analysis of about 500 of the donors because counts were too low. Three of the identified cytomegalovirus-associated TCR beta chains were confirmed in vitro to be specific for cytomegalovirus antigens. Compared with equally common non-associated chains, HLA-associated TCR beta chains in a later analysis were more clonally expanded and had lower generation probabilities. The sequencing pipeline was judged likely to have produced a cluster of highly shared sequence variants as a technical artifact. CMV serostatus was the only immune exposure information available for the cohort. Linkage disequilibrium might explain the correlated functional status among segregating V segments, but an unknown experimental factor could not be excluded. In a later analysis, some 18,000 TCR beta sequences were associated with specific HLA alleles at a false discovery rate of 0.05. The authors suggested that the approach could potentially be extended to other disease states and immunological phenotypes. Some IMGT-functional V segments, including TRBV6-2 and TRBV6-3, could not be distinguished by the 87-base-pair reads and were therefore excluded. V-gene and J-gene trimming of TCR beta chains was associated with a missense DCLRE1C variant in a later genetic analysis, and the association was replicated in an independent cohort. The study listed 164 TCR beta chains as associated with cytomegalovirus. Cytomegalovirus status was reported to be diagnosed by the classifier with high specificity and sensitivity in both the original and validation cohorts. Because HLA typing was unavailable for some donors at each locus, only the typed subset was used in association tests. Several of the top co-occurrence clusters appeared to be linked to parvovirus B19, influenza, CMV and Epstein-Barr virus, according to a later analysis.

The cohort consisted of hundreds of healthy bone marrow donors. All cohort members were sampled while nominally healthy, although unrecorded immune exposures were likely present. The donor was CMV seropositive and was included in the group of 250 to 350 seropositive cohort members. A peripheral blood sample was collected from each donor, and TCR beta sequencing was performed on peripheral blood mononuclear cells. The Qiagen DNeasy Blood Extraction Kit was used to extract genomic DNA from the blood cell samples. The clonotype comes from a man in his forties in good health and CMV-seropositive. The sequence joins TRBV7-2 to TRBJ2-5, with 7 bases in between that match TRBD2. Sequencing used PBMCs. The CDR3 region reads CASSRDYNQETQYF. The DNA reads TGTGCCAGCAGCCGGGACTACAACCAAGAGACCCAGTACTTC.